This entry concerns a single T cell receptor beta chain. The source of the sample is a study of control samples from healthy donors and cancer patients. Generated by immunoSEQ multiplex PCR, the TCRdb table keeps only in-frame clones and is missing some. The sample consists of 70,000 to 75,000 clones, roughly 87% of them appearing once. The CDR3 has 11 residues. Germline loops: CDR1 SGHDT, CDR2 YYEEEE. With 4 bases removed from V and 13 bases from J, the gap between germline ends came to 14 bases. This sequence joins TRBV5-6 and TRBJ1-2; maybe TRBD1 (5 bases). Sample: blood. The sequence was collected from a woman aged 50 to 60 in good health. CDR3 in amino acids: CASSTDSLLTF. The DNA for the CDR3 is TGTGCCAGCAGCACAGACAGTCTACTCACCTTC.